This TCR beta chain was retrieved from a study of CD8+CD57+ T cells in acquired aplastic anemia. Turning to the study itself: CD4+ and CD8+ cells, once sorted, gave DNA averaging about 3 ug.

CDR1 is ENHRY and CDR2 is SYGVKD in the germline V gene. This CDR3 contains 13 residues. All sequencing subjects had displayed CD8+CD57+ cell expansion on flow cytometry. All patients were therapy-naive when blood was sampled. Investigators profiled TCR beta VDJ and CDR3 from genomic DNA template. TCRdb recomputed calls from the reads with MiXCR, one row per CDR3 protein. The repertoire includes 150,000 to 200,000 distinct CDR3 sequences, approximately 48% of them detected once, and over 10% sits in the top ten. With respect to this clonotype: At one boundary the junction diverges from the germline segment, which might be a read error.

The chain employs TRBV10-3 and TRBJ2-7, with D uncertain. Sequenced: sorted CD4+, CD8+, or CD8+CD57+ T cells (not recorded which) from PBMCs. The source of this sequence is a human donor with aplastic anemia. Here the CDR3 reads CAIKQPTSCEQYF. CDR3 nucleotide sequence: TGTGCCATCAAACAACCGACCTCCTGCGAGCAGTACTTC.